The clone carrying this T cell receptor beta chain was observed once. What it binds is not known. Measured with immunoSEQ multiplex PCR; TCRdb has only the in-frame clones, and not every one. The data hold 730,000 or so clones, with around 72% observed a single time. CDR3 size: 14 residues. Germline V gene lookup returns CDR1 MDHEN and CDR2 SYDVKM. J was trimmed by 3 bases and V by 7 bases; bases with no gene match: 8. These data originate in a study of shared clonotypes between healthy human individuals. CD4+ cells were split into CD45RA+ naive and CD45RA-negative memory subsets. Findings and limits, study-wide: The diversity represented, both genetic and in exposure history, was limited by few donors. In a few donors, about 5% of naive CD4 clonotypes appeared in common.

Material: memory CD4+ T cells sorted from blood. Described subset: CD45RA-negative fraction. This chain joins TRBV28 and TRBJ2-7, with 8 bases identical to TRBD1. This receptor was taken from a woman aged 25 to 39 in good health. CDR3 in amino acids: CASTAGQAYYEQYF. CDR3 nucleotide sequence: TGTGCCAGCACCGCGGGACAGGCCTACTACGAGCAGTACTTC.